This TCR beta chain comes out of a study of read filtering for tumor transcriptome and immune sequencing. As for the study in general: TCR-mapped reads were about 4.05 to 10.27 million with IR-seq versus roughly 80 to 1273 with RNA-seq. Study-level results: The sorted CD138-negative fraction was a mixed bone marrow immune population, not purified T cells.

This library used 300 to 500 ng RNA and molecular barcoded adaptors spanning alpha/delta and beta/gamma chains. A single record per CDR3 protein comes from TCRdb applying MiXCR to the reads. The table shows some 140,000 distinct CDR3 sequences, with around 13% occurring only once. CDR1 is LNHDA and CDR2 is SQIVND in the germline V gene (reference sequence). CDR3 size: 14 residues. V dropped 3 bases and J dropped 2 bases, with 10 bases sitting between them. This clonotype showed up many times. Its target is unknown. The receptor was derived from a donor at least 40 years old with multiple myeloma. The specimen was a population of CD138-negative cells sorted from bone marrow. This rearrangement joins TRBV19 to TRBJ1-2, with D uncertain. DNA for the CDR3: TGTGCCAGTAGTATGATGGCCACCAACTATGGCTACACCTTC. Protein product: CASSMMATNYGYTF. The entire variable domain, with the rest obtained from reference TRBV19 and TRBJ1-2, is as follows: DGGITQSPKYLFRKEGQNVTLSCEQNLNHDAMYWYRQDPGQGLRLIYYSQIVNDFQKGDIAEGYSVSREKKESFPLTVTSAQKNPTAFYLCASSMMATNYGYTFGSGTRLTVV.